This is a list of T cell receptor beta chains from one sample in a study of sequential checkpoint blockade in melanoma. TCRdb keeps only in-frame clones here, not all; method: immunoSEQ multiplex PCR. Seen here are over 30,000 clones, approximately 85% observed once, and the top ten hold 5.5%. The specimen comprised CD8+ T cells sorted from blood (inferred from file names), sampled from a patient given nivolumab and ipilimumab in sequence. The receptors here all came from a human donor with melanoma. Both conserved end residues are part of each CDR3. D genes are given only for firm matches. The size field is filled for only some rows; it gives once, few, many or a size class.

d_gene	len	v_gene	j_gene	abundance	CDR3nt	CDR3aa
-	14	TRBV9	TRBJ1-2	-	TGTGCCAGCAGCGTAGGGGGGGGGAGCTATGGCTACACCTTC	CASSVGGGSYGYTF
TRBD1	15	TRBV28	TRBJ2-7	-	TGTGCCAGCAGTATCCAAGGGACAGGGTACTACGAGCAGTACTTC	CASSIQGTGYYEQYF
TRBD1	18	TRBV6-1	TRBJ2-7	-	TGTGCCAGCAGTGAAGCAATCGGCGGGACAGGGGGCTCCTACGAGCAGTACTTC	CASSEAIGGTGGSYEQYF
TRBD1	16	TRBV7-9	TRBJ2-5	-	TGTGCCAGCAGCCCTATCAGGGGGCGGTTAGAAGAGACCCAGTACTTC	CASSPIRGRLEETQYF
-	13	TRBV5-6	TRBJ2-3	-	TGTGCCAGCAGCTTGGGTTCGGGGTATACGCAGTATTTT	CASSLGSGYTQYF
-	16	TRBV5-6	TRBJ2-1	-	TGTGCCAGCAGCCCAATACTCGCTTCTGGTTTCAATGAGCAGTTCTTC	CASSPILASGFNEQFF
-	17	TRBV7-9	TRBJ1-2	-	TGTGCCAGCAGCTCACCCGAGGACAGCCTAGGGGGCTATGGCTACACCTTC	CASSSPEDSLGGYGYTF
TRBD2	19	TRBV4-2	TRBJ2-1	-	TGTGCCAGCAGACTAGGCGGCCCTAGCGGGGGGGCCGATGGGCATGAGCAGTTCTTC	CASRLGGPSGGADGHEQFF
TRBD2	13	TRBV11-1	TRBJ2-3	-	TGTGCCTGTGGACTAGCGGACACAGATACGCAGTATTTT	CACGLADTDTQYF
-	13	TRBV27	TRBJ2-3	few	TGTGCCAGCAGTTTAGTTTCGGCAGATACGCAGTATTTT	CASSLVSADTQYF